This T cell receptor beta chain was profiled in a study of CXCR3-negative and CXCR3-positive naive CD8 T cells. Study overall: Roughly 1.5 +/- 0.3 million TRB reads came from each library, giving about 135 million in total. Overall study findings and caveats: Naive cells that were CXCR3-positive had more hydrophobic TRB CDR3s (compared with CXCR3-negative naive cells).

Points on this clonotype: Its antigen is unidentified.

CD45RO-CCR7+CD27+CD95- was the phenotype of naive CD8+ T cells. The CDR3 extends over 13 amino acids. The V gene's germline CDR1 is MNHEY and CDR2 SMNVEV (reference sequence). The method, 5' RACE with UMI labels, was used to prepare the TRB cDNA libraries. TCRdb derives one entry per CDR3 protein from the 5' RACE reads, leaving out DNA. The listing contains roughly 86,000 distinct CDR3 sequences. The sample taken for sequencing was naive CXCR3- CD8+ T cells from blood. Described subset: CD45RO-CCR7+CD27+CD95- naive CD8+ T cells lacking CXCR3 (TNR3-). The chain links TRBV27 to TRBJ2-7. This sequence was found in a human donor in good health. Some clones in this sample may be carry-over from other donors' samples. This CDR3 reads CASSFSITYEQYF.